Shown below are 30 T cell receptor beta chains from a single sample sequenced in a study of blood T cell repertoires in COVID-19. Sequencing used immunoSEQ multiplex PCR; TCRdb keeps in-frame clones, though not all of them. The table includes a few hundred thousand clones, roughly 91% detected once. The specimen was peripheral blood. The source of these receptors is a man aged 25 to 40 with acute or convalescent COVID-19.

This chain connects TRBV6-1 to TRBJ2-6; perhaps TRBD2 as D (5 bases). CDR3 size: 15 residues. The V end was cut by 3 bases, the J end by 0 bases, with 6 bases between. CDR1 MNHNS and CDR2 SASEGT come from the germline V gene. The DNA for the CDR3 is TGTGCCAGCAGTGATGGAGGCTCTGGGGCCAACGTCCTGACTTTC. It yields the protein CASSDGGSGANVLTF.

The CDR3 DNA sequence: TGTGCCAGCAGTTTCGTAGGACGCGGGGACGAGCAGTACTTC. Translating gives CASSFVGRGDEQYF. The V call is TRBV27, the J call TRBJ2-7; possible D gene TRBD2, 6 bases. This CDR3 is 14 amino acids long. CDR1 MNHEY and CDR2 SMNVEV come from the germline V gene (reference sequence). Trimming left V 3 bases short and J 5 bases short, with 14 bases between.

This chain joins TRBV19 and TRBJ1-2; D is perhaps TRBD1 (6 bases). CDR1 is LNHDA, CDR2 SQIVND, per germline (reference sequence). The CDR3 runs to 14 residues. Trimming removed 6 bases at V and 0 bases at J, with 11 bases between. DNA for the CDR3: TGTGCCAGTAGACTACAGGGAGCTAACTATGGCTACACCTTC. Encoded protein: CASRLQGANYGYTF.

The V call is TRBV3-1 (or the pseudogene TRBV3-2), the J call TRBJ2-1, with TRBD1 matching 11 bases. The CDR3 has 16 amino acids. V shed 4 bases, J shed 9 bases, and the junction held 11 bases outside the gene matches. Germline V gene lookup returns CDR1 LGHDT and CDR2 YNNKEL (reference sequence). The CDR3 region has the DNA TGTGCCAGCAGCCTTTCGCTCGGGACAGGGGGTCGTGAGCAGTTCTTC. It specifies CASSLSLGTGGREQFF.

The CDR3, as DNA: TGTGCCAGCAGCAAAGGAGGGGGCCGGAAGGACAATGAGCAGTTCTTC. Translating gives CASSKGGGRKDNEQFF. The V and J genes are TRBV21-1 and TRBJ2-1; the table assigns TRBD1, which was not confirmed against the DNA. TRBV21-1 is a pseudogene segment. The CDR3 totals 16 residues.

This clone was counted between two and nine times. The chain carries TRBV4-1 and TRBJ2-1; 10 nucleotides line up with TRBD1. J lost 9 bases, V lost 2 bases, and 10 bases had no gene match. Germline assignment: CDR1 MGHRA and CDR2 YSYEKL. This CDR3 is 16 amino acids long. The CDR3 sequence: CASSQPGQGFTGEQFF. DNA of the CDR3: TGCGCCAGCAGCCAACCGGGACAGGGGTTCACGGGTGAGCAGTTCTTC.

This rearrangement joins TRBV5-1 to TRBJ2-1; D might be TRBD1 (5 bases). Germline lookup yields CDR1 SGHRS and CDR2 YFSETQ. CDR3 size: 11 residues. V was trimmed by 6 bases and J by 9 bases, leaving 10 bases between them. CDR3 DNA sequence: TGCGCCAGCACCCAAAGGGGTGAGCAGTTCTTC. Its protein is CASTQRGEQFF.

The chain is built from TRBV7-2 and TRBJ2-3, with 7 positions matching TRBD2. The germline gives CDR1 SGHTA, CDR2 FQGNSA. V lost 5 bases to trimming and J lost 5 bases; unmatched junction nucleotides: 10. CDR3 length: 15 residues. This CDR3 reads CASSPSGVSRDTQYF. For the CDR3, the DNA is TGTGCCAGCAGCCCTAGCGGAGTGAGCCGAGATACGCAGTATTTT.

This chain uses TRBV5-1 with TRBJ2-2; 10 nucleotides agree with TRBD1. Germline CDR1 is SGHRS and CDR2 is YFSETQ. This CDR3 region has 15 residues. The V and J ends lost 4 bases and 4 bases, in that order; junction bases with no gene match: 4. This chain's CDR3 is CASSPGQGSTGELFF. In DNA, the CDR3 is TGCGCCAGCAGCCCGGGACAGGGGTCCACCGGGGAGCTGTTTTTT.

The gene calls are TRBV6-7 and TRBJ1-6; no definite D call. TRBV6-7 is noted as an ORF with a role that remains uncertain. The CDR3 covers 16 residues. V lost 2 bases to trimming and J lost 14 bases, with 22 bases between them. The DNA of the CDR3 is TGTGCCAGCAGTTACGACTCAAGTCCCTCGGATTTCTCCCTCCACTTT. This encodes CASSYDSSPSDFSLHF.

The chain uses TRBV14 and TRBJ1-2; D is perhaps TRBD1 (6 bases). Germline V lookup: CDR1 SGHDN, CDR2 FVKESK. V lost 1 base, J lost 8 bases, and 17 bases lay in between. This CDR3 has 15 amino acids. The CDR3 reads CASSQAVQGYDGYTF. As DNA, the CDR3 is TGTGCCAGCAGCCAAGCTGTACAGGGTTATGACGGCTACACCTTC.

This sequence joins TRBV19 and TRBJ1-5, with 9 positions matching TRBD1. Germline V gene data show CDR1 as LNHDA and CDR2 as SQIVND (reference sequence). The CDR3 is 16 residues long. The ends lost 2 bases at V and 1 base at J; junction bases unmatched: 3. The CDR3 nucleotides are TGTGCCAGTAGTATATATGGGACAGGGAGCAATCAGCCCCAGCATTTT. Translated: CASSIYGTGSNQPQHF.

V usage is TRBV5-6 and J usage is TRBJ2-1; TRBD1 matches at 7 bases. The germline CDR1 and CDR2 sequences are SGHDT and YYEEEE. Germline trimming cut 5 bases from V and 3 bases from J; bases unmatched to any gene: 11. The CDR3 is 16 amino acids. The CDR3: CASSQQGTKYYNEQFF. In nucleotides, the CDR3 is TGTGCCAGCAGTCAACAGGGGACGAAATACTACAATGAGCAGTTCTTC.

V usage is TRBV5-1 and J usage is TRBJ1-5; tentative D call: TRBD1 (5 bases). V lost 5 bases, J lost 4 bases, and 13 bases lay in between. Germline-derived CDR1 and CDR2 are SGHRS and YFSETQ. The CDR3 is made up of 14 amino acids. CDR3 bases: TGCGCCAGCAGTAAGGTTGGGGGGAATCAGCCCCAGCATTTT. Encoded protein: CASSKVGGNQPQHF.

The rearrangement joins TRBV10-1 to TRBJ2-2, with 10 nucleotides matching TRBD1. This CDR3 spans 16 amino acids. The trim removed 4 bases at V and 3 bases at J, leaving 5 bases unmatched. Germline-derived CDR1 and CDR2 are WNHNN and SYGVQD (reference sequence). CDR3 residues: CASSVYGTGDTGELFF. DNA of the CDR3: TGCGCCAGCAGTGTCTATGGGACAGGGGACACCGGGGAGCTGTTTTTT.

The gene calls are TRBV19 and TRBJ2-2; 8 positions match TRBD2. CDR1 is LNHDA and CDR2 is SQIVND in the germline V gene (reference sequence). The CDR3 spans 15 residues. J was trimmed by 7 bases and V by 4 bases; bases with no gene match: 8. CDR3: CASSRGSGTVGELFF. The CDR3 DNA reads TGTGCCAGTAGTAGGGGTAGCGGGACGGTCGGGGAGCTGTTTTTT.

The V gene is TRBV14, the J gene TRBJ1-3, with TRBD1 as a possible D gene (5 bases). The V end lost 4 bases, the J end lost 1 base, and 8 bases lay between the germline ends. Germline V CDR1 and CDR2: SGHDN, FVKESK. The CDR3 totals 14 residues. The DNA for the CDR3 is TGTGCCAGCAGCCGGGGCGGATCTGGAAACACCATATATTTT. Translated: CASSRGGSGNTIYF. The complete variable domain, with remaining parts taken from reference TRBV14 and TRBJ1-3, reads EAGVTQFPSHSVIEKGQTVTLRCDPISGHDNLYWYRRVMGKEIKFLLHFVKESKQDESGMPNNRFLAERTGGTYSTLKVQPAELEDSGVYFCASSRGGSGNTIYFGEGSWLTVV.

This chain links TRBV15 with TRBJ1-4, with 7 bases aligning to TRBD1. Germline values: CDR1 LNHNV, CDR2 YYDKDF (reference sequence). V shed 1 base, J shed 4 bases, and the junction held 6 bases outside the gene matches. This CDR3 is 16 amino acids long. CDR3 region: CATSRGLGTVNEKLFF. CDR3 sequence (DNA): TGTGCCACCAGCAGAGGCTTGGGGACAGTTAATGAAAAACTGTTTTTT.

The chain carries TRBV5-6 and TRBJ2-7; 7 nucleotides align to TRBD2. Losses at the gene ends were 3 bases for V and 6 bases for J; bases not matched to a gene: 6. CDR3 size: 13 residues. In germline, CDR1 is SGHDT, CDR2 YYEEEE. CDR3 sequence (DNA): TGTGCCAGCAGCTCGAGATGGGAGGGCGAGCAGTACTTC. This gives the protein CASSSRWEGEQYF.

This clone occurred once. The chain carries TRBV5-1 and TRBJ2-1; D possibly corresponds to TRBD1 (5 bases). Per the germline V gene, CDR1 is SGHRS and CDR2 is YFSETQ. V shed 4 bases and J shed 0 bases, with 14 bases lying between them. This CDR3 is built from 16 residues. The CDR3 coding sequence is TGCGCCAGCAGCCTCCCCAGAAGGGGCTCCTACAATGAGCAGTTCTTC. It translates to CASSLPRRGSYNEQFF.

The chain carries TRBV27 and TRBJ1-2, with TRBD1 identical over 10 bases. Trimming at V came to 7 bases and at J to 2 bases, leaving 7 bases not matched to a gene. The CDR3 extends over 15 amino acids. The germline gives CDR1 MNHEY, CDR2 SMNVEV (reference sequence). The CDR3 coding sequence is TGTGCCAGCAATTCTTTGACAGGGGGCAACTATGGCTACACCTTC. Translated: CASNSLTGGNYGYTF.

The CDR3 DNA is TGTGCCAGCAGCCGATCCGTCCAGTTTATGAACACTGAAGCTTTCTTT. This codes for CASSRSVQFMNTEAFF. The rearrangement uses TRBV11-1 and TRBJ1-1; D unclear. The V gene's germline CDR1 is SGHAT and CDR2 FQDESV (reference sequence). This CDR3 contains 16 residues. The V end was cut by 5 bases, the J end by 0 bases, with 16 bases between.

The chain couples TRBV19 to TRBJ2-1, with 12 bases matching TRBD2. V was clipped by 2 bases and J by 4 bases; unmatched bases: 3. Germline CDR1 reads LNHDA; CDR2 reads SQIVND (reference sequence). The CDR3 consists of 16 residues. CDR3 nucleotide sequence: TGTGCCAGTAGTATAAGGACTAGCGGGAAGTACAATGAGCAGTTCTTC. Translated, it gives CASSIRTSGKYNEQFF.

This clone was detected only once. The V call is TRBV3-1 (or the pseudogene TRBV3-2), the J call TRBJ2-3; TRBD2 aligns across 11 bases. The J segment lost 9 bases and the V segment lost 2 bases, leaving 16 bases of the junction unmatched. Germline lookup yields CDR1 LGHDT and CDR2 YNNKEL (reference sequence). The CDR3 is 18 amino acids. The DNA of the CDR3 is TGTGCCAGCAGCCAATTTGCTAGCGGGGGGCCCGCGAGGAGCACGCAGTATTTT. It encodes CASSQFASGGPARSTQYF.

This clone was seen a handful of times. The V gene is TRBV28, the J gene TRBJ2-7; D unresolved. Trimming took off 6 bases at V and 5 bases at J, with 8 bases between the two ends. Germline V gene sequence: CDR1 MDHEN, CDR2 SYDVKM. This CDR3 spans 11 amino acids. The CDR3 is CASSIRDEQYF. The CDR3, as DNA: TGTGCCAGCAGCATTCGGGACGAGCAGTACTTC.

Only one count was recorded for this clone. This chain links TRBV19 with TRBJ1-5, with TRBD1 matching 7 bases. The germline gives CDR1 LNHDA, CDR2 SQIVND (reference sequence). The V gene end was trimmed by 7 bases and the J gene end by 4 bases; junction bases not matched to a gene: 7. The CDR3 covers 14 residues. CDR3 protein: CASKMGQTNQPQHF. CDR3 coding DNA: TGTGCCAGTAAAATGGGACAGACGAATCAGCCCCAGCATTTT. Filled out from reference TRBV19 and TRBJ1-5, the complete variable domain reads DGGITQSPKYLFRKEGQNVTLSCEQNLNHDAMYWYRQDPGQGLRLIYYSQIVNDFQKGDIAEGYSVSREKKESFPLTVTSAQKNPTAFYLCASKMGQTNQPQHFGDGTRLSIL.

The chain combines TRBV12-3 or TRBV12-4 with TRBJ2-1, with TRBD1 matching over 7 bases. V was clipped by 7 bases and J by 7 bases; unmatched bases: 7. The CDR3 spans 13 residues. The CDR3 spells CASNRDSINEQFF. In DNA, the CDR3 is TGTGCCAGCAATCGGGACAGCATTAATGAGCAGTTCTTC.

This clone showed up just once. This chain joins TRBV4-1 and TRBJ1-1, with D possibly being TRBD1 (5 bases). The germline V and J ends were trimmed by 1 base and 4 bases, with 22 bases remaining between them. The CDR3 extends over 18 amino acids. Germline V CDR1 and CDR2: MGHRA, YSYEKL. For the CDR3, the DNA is TGCGCCAGCAGCCAAGCCGGGTCAATTCAGGGAATCGGCACTGAAGCTTTCTTT. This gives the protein CASSQAGSIQGIGTEAFF.

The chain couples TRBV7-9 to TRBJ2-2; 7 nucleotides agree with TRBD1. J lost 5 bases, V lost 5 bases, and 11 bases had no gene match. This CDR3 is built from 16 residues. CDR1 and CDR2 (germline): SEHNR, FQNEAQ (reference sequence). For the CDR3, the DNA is TGTGCCAGCAGCGTCCGCAGGGGGATTTTTACCGGGGAGCTGTTTTTT. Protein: CASSVRRGIFTGELFF.

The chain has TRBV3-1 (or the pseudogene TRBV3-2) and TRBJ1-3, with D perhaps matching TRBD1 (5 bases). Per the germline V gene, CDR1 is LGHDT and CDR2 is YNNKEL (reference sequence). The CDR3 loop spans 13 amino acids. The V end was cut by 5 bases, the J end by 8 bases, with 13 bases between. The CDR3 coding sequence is TGTGCCAGCAGCTTGAGTGGAGGGGACACCATATATTTT. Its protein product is CASSLSGGDTIYF.